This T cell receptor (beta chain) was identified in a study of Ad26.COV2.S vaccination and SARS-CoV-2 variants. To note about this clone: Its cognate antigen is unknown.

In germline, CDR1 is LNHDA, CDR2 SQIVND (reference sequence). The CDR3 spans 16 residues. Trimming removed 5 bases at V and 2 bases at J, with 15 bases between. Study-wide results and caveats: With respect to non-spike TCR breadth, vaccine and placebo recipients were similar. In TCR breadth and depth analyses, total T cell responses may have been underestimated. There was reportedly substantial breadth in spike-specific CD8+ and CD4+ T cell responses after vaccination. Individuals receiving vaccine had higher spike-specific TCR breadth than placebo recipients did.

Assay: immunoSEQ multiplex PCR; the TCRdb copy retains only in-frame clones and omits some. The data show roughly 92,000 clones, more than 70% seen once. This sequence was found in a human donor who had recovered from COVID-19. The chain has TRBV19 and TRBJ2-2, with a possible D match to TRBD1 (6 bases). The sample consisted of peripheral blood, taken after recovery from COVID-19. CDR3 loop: CASSLNPGHNTGELFF. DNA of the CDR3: TGTGCCAGTAGTTTGAATCCGGGACACAACACCGGGGAGCTGTTTTTT. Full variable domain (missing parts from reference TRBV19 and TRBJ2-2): DGGITQSPKYLFRKEGQNVTLSCEQNLNHDAMYWYRQDPGQGLRLIYYSQIVNDFQKGDIAEGYSVSREKKESFPLTVTSAQKNPTAFYLCASSLNPGHNTGELFFGEGSRLTVL.